The 6 T cell receptor beta chains below were found in one sample sequenced in a study of T-cell reconstitution after alpha-beta-depleted transplantation in children. The library targeted TCRbeta and was prepared with unique molecular identifiers. TCRdb re-called the PCR reads through MiXCR, storing one row per CDR3 protein. The data show about 600,000 distinct CDR3 sequences, more than 20% seen once. The sample was PBMCs, mostly from graft donor cells, taken 360 days after TCRalphabeta/CD19-depleted stem cell transplant. Receptor source: a boy in the first two years of life who had a stem cell transplant for acute myeloid leukemia, so the T cells may come from the graft donor.

The chain carries TRBV12-3 or TRBV12-4 and TRBJ1-3, with a possible D match to TRBD1 (6 bases). Trimming removed 1 base from V and 1 base from J, with 8 bases in between. The CDR3 is 15 residues long. As DNA, the CDR3 is TGTGCCAGCAGTTTAGGGCAGGGGTCTGGAAACACCATATATTTT. As protein: CASSLGQGSGNTIYF.

This clonotype was observed many times. The chain is built from TRBV3-1 and TRBJ1-1; no clear D. This CDR3 has 15 residues. Germline assignment: CDR1 LGHDT and CDR2 YNNKEL (reference sequence). Trimming left V 3 bases short and J 1 base short, with 12 bases between. The CDR3 spells CASSHLGLENTEAFF. CDR3 nucleotides: TGTGCCAGCAGCCACCTCGGACTGGAGAACACTGAAGCTTTCTTT. Full variable domain (rest looked up from reference TRBV3-1 and TRBJ1-1): DTAVSQTPKYLVTQMGNDKSIKCEQNLGHDTMYWYKQDSKKFLKIMFSYNNKELIINETVPNRFSPKSPDKAHLNLHINSLELGDSAVYFCASSHLGLENTEAFFGQGTRLTVV.

This clonotype was picked up a small number of times. The chain combines TRBV7-8 with TRBJ2-3; 10 bases agree with TRBD2. The V segment lost 5 bases and the J segment 1 base; nucleotides outside the gene matches: 18. CDR3 length: 20 amino acids. CDR1 and CDR2 from the germline V gene are SGHVS and FQNEAQ. CDR3: CASSRTGAGGPASRTDTQYF. Here the CDR3 DNA reads TGTGCCAGCAGCCGGACAGGAGCGGGGGGGCCAGCATCGCGCACAGATACGCAGTATTTT.

V is TRBV25-1 and J is TRBJ2-5; 9 bases are a match to TRBD1. The V segment lost 4 bases and the J segment 3 bases; nucleotides outside the gene matches: 6. The CDR3 has 15 amino acids. Germline V lookup: CDR1 MGHDK, CDR2 SYGVNS. The CDR3 loop reads CASSGGQGREETQYF. The CDR3, as DNA: TGTGCCAGCAGTGGCGGACAGGGGAGGGAAGAGACCCAGTACTTC.

In its sample, this clonotype was seen a few times. The chain uses TRBV20-1 and TRBJ2-1; D is uncertain. Germline V gives CDR1 DFQATT, CDR2 SNEGSKA (reference sequence). The V end was cut by 5 bases, the J end by 2 bases, with 7 bases between. This CDR3 region has 12 residues. In nucleotides, the CDR3 is TGCAGTGCTGCCATTCCCTACAATGAGCAGTTCTTC. Translating it yields CSAAIPYNEQFF.

This clonotype was picked up many times. The chain uses TRBV20-1 and TRBJ1-3; 9 bases map to TRBD1. CDR3 length equals 14 residues. J lost 2 bases, V lost 4 bases, and 3 bases had no gene match. Germline V gives CDR1 DFQATT, CDR2 SNEGSKA (reference sequence). The chain's CDR3 is CSATGQGTGNTIYF. As DNA, the CDR3 is TGCAGTGCTACGGGACAGGGTACTGGAAACACCATATATTTT.